This T cell receptor beta chain was observed in a study of response to subunit inactivated influenza vaccine. Points on this clonotype: Its antigen is unidentified.

TCRdb independently ran MiXCR on the RT-PCR reads; one entry per CDR3 protein. The table includes more than 150,000 distinct CDR3 sequences, roughly 8.7% detected once. The V gene lost 8 bases and the J gene lost 0 bases, with 23 bases spanning the gap. This CDR3 is 17 amino acids long. Germline loops: CDR1 MDHEN, CDR2 SYDVKM. Study results and caveats: Authors suggested seasonal influenza vaccinations each recruit few new T cells.

The J gene is TRBJ2-7, the V gene TRBV28; D remains unclear. The sample here was non-naive T cells sorted from PBMCs, taken on the day of vaccination. The clonotype originates from a man in his forties or fifties who received an inactivated influenza vaccine. DNA of the CDR3: TGTGCCAGCGGACGAGAACCCTACAGCGAACCCTCCTACGAGCAGTACTTC. Its translation is CASGREPYSEPSYEQYF.